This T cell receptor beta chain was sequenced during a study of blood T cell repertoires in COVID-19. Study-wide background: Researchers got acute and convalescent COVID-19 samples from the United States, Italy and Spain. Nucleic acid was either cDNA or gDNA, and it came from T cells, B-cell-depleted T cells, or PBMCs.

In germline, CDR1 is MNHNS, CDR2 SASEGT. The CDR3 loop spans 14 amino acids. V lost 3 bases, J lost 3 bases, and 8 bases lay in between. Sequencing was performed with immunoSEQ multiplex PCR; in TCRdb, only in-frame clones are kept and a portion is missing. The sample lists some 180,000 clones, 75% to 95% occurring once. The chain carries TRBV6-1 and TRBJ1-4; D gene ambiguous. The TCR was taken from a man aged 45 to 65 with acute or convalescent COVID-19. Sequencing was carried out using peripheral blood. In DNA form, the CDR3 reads TGTGCCAGCAGTGATTGGCAGGCTAATGAAAAACTGTTTTTT. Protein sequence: CASSDWQANEKLFF.